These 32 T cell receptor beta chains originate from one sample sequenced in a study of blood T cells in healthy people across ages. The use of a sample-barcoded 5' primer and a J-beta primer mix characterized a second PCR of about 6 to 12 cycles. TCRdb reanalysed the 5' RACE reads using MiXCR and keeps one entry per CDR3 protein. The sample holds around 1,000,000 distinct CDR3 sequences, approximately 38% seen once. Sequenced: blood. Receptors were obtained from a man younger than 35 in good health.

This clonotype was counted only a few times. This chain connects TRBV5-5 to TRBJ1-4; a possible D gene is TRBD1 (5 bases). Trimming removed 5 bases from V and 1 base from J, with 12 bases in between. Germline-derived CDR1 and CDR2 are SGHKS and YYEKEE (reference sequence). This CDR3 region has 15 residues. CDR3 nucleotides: TGTGCCAGCAGAAAAACGGGGGGAACTAATGAAAAACTGTTTTTT. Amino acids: CASRKTGGTNEKLFF. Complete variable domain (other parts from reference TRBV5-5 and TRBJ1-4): DAGVTQSPTHLIKTRGQQVTLRCSPISGHKSVSWYQQVLGQGPQFIFQYYEKEERGRGNFPDRFSARQFPNYSSELNVNALLLGDSALYLCASRKTGGTNEKLFFGSGTQLSVL.

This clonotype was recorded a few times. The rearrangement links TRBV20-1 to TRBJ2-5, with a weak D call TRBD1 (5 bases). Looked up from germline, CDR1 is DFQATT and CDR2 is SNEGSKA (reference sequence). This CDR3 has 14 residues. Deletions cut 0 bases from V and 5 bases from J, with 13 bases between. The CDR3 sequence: CSARDQAAGETQYF. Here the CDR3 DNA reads TGCAGTGCTAGAGATCAGGCGGCAGGGGAGACCCAGTACTTC.

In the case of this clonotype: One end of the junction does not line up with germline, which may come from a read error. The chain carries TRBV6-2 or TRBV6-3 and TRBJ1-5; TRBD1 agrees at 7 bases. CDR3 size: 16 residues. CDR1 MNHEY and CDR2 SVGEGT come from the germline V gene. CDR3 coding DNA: TGTGCCAGCAGTTTCCGACAGGGCCAGAGCAATCCGCCCCAGCATTTT. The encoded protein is CASSFRQGQSNPPQHF.

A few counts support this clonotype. CDR3 DNA sequence: TGCAGTGCTAGGGACGGTTCGACTAGCGGGGGGGATCTAGCCAAAAACATTCAGTACTTC. It codes for CSARDGSTSGGDLAKNIQYF. The chain joins TRBV20-1 to TRBJ2-4; TRBD2 agrees at 14 bases. Germline assignment: CDR1 DFQATT and CDR2 SNEGSKA (reference sequence). V lost 3 bases to trimming and J lost 0 bases; unmatched junction nucleotides: 13. The CDR3 is 20 residues long.

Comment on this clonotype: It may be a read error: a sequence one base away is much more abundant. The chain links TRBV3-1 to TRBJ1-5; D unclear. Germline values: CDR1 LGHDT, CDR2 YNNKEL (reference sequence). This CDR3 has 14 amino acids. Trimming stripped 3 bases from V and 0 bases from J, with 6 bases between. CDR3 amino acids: CASSQGSSNQPQHF. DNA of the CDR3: TGTGCCAGCAGCCAGGGCAGTAGCAATCAGCCCCAGCATTTT. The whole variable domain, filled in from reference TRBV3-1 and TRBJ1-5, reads DTAVSQTPKYLVTQMGNDKSIKCEQNLGHDTMYWYKQDSKKFLKIMFSYNNKELIINETVPNRFSPKSPDKAHLNLHINSLELGDSAVYFCASSQGSSNQPQHFGDGTRLSIL.

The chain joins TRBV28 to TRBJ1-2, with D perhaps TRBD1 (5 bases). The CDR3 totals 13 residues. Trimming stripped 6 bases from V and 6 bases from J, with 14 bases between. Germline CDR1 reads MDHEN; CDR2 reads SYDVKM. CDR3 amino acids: CASSDGWGDGYTF. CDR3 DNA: TGTGCCAGCAGCGACGGATGGGGGGATGGCTACACCTTC.

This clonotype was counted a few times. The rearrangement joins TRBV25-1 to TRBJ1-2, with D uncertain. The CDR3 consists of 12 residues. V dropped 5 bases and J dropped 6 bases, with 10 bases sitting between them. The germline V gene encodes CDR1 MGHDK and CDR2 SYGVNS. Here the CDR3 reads CASSQAPDGYTF. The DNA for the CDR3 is TGTGCCAGCAGTCAGGCCCCCGATGGCTACACCTTC.

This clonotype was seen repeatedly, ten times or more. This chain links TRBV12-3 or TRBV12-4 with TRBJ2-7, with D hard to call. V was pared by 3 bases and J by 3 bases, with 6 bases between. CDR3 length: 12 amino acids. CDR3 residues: CASSLGIYEQYF. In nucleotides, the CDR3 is TGTGCCAGCAGTTTGGGGATCTACGAGCAGTACTTC.

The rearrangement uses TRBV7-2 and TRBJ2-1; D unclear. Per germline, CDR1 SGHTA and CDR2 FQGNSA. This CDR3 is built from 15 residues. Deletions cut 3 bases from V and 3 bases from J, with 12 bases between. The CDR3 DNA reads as TGTGCCAGCAGCTTGGTGTTTGGGCGCTACAATGAGCAGTTCTTC. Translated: CASSLVFGRYNEQFF.

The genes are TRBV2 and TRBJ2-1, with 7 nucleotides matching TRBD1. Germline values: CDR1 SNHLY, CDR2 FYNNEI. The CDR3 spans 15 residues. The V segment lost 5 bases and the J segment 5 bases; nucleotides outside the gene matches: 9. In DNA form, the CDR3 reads TGTGCCAGCAGTTCTTCCGGGACAGACCACAATGAGCAGTTCTTC. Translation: CASSSSGTDHNEQFF.

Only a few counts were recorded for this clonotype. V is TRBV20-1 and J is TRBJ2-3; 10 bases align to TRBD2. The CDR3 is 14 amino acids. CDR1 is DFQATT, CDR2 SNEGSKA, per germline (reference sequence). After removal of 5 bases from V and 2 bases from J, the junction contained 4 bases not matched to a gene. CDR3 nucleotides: TGCAGTGCTCATACTAGCGGGGACACAGATACGCAGTATTTT. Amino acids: CSAHTSGDTDTQYF.

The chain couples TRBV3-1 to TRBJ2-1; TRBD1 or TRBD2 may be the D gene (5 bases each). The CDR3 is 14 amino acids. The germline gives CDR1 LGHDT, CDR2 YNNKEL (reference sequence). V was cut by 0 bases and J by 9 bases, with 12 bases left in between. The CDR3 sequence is CASSQDEGFAEQFF. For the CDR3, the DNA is TGTGCCAGCAGCCAAGATGAGGGGTTCGCTGAGCAGTTCTTC.

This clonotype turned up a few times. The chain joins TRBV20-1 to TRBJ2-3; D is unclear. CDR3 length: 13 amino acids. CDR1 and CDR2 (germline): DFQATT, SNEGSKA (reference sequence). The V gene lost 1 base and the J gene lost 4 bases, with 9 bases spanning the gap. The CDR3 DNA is TGCAGTGCTAGAGGCGATTTCCCAGATACGCAGTATTTT. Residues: CSARGDFPDTQYF.

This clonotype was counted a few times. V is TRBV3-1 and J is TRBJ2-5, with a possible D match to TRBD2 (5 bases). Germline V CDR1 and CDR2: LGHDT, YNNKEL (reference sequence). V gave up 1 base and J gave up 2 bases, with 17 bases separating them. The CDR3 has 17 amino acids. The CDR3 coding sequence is TGTGCCAGCAGCCAAGTATTCCCCACTAGGGAGCAAGAGACCCAGTACTTC. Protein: CASSQVFPTREQETQYF.

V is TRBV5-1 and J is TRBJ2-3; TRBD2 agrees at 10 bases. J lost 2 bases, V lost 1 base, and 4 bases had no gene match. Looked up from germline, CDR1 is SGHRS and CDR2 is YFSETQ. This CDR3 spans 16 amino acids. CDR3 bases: TGCGCCAGCAGCTTGAACAGCGGGGGGGCCACAGATACGCAGTATTTT. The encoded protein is CASSLNSGGATDTQYF.

Here the CDR3 reads CASSLDIQPQHF. CDR3 nucleotides: TGTGCCAGCAGTTTAGACATCCAGCCCCAGCATTTT. This chain uses TRBV12-3 or TRBV12-4 with TRBJ1-5, with no clear D. This CDR3 is 12 amino acids long. Trimming pared 1 base from V and 7 bases from J, leaving 5 bases between.

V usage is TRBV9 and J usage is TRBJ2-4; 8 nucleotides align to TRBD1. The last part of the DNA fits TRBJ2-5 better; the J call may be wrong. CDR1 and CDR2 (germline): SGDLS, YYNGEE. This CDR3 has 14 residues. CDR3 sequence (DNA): TGTGCCAGCAGCGTCGGACAGGGACGTGAGACCCAGTACTTC. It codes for CASSVGQGRETQYF.

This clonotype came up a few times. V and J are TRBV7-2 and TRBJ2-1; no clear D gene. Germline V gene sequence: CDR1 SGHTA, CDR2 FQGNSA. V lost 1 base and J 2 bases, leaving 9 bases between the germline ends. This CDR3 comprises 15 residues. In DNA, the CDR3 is TGTGCCAGCAGCTTAGAGACACGAACCTACAATGAGCAGTTCTTC. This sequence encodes CASSLETRTYNEQFF.

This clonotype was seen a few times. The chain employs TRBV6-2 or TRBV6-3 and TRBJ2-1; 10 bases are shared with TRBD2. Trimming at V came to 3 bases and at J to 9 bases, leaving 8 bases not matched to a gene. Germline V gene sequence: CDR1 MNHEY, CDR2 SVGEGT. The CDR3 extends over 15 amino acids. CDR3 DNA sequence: TGTGCCAGCAGTTATGAGCGGGGGGGCTTTGGTGAGCAGTTCTTC. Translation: CASSYERGGFGEQFF.

The DNA of the CDR3 is TGTGCCAGCAGTAATTACCGGGACACCTATGGCTACACCTTC. Residues: CASSNYRDTYGYTF. The chain is built from TRBV28 and TRBJ1-2; D is perhaps TRBD1 (6 bases). Germline loops: CDR1 MDHEN, CDR2 SYDVKM. This CDR3 has 14 amino acids. V lost 5 bases, J lost 4 bases, and 14 bases lay in between.

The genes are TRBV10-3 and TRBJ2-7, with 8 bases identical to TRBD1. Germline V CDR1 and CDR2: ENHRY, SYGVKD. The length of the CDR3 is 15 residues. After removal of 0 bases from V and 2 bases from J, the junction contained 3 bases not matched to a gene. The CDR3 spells CAISESGQATYEQYF. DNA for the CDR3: TGTGCCATCAGTGAGTCGGGACAGGCTACCTACGAGCAGTACTTC.

DNA of the CDR3: TGTGCCAGCGTCGTGCAGGGGCAGTACACCGGGGAGCTGTTTTTT. This encodes CASVVQGQYTGELFF. The chain employs TRBV6-6 and TRBJ2-2, with TRBD1 as a possible D gene (6 bases). V was clipped by 8 bases and J by 3 bases, with 16 bases between them. The length of the CDR3 is 15 residues. The germline CDR1 and CDR2 sequences are MNHNY and SVGAGI (reference sequence).

The DNA of the CDR3 is TGTGCCAGCAGTGGTGGGGTCAGGGACACTGAAGCTTTCTTT. It yields the protein CASSGGVRDTEAFF. This rearrangement joins TRBV6-4 to TRBJ1-1; a possible D gene is TRBD1 (5 bases). The CDR3 runs to 14 residues. Germline V CDR1 and CDR2: MRHNA, SNTAGT. The V end was cut by 4 bases, the J end by 3 bases, with 12 bases between.

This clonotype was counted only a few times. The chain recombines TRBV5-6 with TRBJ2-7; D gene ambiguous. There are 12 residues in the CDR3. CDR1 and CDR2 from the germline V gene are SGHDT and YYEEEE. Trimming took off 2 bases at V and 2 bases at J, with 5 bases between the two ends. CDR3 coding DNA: TGTGCCAGCAGCTTTTCTACCTACGAGCAGTACTTC. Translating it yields CASSFSTYEQYF.

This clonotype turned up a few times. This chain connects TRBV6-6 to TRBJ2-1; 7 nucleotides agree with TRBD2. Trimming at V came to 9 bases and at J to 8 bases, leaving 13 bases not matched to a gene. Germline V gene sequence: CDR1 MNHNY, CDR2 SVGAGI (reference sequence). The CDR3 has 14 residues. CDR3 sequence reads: CASIGLGYVHEQFF. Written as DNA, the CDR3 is TGTGCCAGTATCGGACTAGGGTATGTCCATGAGCAGTTCTTC.

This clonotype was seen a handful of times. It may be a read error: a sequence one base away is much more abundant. The CDR3 spells CTASRDTGTDTQYF. The CDR3 coding sequence is TGCACCGCCTCCCGGGACACCGGCACAGATACGCAGTATTTT. The genes are TRBV5-1 and TRBJ2-3, with D tentatively TRBD1 (6 bases). CDR1 and CDR2 (germline): SGHRS, YFSETQ. The CDR3 totals 14 residues.

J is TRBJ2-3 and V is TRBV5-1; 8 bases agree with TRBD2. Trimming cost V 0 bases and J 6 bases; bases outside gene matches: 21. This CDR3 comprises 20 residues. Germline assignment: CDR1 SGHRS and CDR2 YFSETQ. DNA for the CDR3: TGCGCCAGCAGCTTGGACCCAATAGGAATCGGGGGGGGCCTTGGGGATACGCAGTATTTT. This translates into CASSLDPIGIGGGLGDTQYF.

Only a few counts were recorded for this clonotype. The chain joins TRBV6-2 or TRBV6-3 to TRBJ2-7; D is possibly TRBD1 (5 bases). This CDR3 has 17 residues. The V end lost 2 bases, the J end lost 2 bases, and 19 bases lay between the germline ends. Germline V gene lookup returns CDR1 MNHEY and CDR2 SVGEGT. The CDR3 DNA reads TGTGCCAGCAGTTACATCCTCTACACCAGGGTCACCTACGAGCAGTACTTC. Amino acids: CASSYILYTRVTYEQYF.

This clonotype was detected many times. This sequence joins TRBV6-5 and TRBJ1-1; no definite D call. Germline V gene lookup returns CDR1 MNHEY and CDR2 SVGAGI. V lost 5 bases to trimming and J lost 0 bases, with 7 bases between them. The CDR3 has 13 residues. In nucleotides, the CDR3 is TGTGCCAGCAGTCCGGTTATGAACACTGAAGCTTTCTTT. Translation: CASSPVMNTEAFF.

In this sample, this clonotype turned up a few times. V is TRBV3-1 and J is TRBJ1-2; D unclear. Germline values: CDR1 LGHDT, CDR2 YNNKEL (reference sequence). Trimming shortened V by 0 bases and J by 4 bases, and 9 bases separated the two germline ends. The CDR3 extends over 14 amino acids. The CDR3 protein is CASSQDATFYGYTF. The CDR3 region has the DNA TGTGCCAGCAGCCAAGACGCTACCTTCTATGGCTACACCTTC.

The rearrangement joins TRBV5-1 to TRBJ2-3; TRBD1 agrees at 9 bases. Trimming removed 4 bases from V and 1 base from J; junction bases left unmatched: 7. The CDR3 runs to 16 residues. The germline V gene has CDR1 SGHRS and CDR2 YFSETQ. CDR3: CASSLPGQGRTDTQYF. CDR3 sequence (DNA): TGCGCCAGCAGCCTACCGGGACAGGGTCGCACAGATACGCAGTATTTT.

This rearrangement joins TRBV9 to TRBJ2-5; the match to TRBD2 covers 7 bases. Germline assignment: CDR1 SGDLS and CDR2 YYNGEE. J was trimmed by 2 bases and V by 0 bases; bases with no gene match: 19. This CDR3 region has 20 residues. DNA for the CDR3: TGTGCCAGCAGCGTAGCTATACCTAGCGGCGAGAACAGGTGGCAAGAGACCCAGTACTTC. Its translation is CASSVAIPSGENRWQETQYF.